The 13 T cell receptor beta chains given below trace back to one sample, sequenced in a study of graft-versus-host responses after intestinal transplantation. Here immunoSEQ multiplex PCR was the method, and the copy in TCRdb shows in-frame clones only, minus some. Here the sample spans some 45,000 clones, approximately 94% being singletons. This material consisted of PBMCs, taken around 350 days after intestinal transplant. The receptors stem from a human patient who received an intestinal transplant, so some T cells may come from the graft donor.

The chain uses TRBV19 and TRBJ2-2, with D unresolved. CDR3 size: 13 residues. Per germline, CDR1 LNHDA and CDR2 SQIVND (reference sequence). V lost 9 bases, J lost 2 bases, and 10 bases lay in between. The CDR3 DNA sequence: TGTGCCAGCAATCCGGTTAACACCGGGGAGCTGTTTTTT. Translation gives CASNPVNTGELFF.

The chain links TRBV6-5 to TRBJ1-5; D perhaps matches TRBD1 (5 bases). CDR1 MNHEY and CDR2 SVGAGI come from the germline V gene. Trimming took off 2 bases at V and 7 bases at J, with 9 bases between the two ends. This CDR3 has 13 amino acids. The CDR3 region is CASSYDSAQPQHF. The DNA for the CDR3 is TGTGCCAGCAGTTACGACAGCGCCCAGCCCCAGCATTTT.

The chain joins TRBV5-4 to TRBJ1-2, with 7 bases that match TRBD1. From germline, CDR1 is SGHNT and CDR2 YYREEE (reference sequence). The junction had 5 bases not matched to a gene; V was cut back by 4 bases and J by 2 bases. The length of the CDR3 is 14 residues. CDR3 in DNA: TGTGCCAGCAGCACGCCACAGGGGAACTATGGCTACACCTTC. Translation gives CASSTPQGNYGYTF.

This chain connects TRBV10-2 to TRBJ1-5, with a weak D call TRBD1 (6 bases). Germline V lookup: CDR1 WSHSY, CDR2 SAAADI. CDR3 size: 14 residues. Trimming left V 7 bases short and J 0 bases short, with 10 bases between. CDR3 protein: CASTGTNSNQPQHF. Written as DNA, the CDR3 is TGCGCCAGCACAGGGACAAATAGCAATCAGCCCCAGCATTTT.

This clone was observed a few times. In nucleotides, the CDR3 is TGTGCCAGCAGTGAAGCGCTGGGAGGCACCGGGGAGCTGTTTTTT. This gives the protein CASSEALGGTGELFF. This sequence joins TRBV6-1 and TRBJ2-2, with D possibly being TRBD2 (6 bases). Germline loops: CDR1 MNHNS, CDR2 SASEGT. This CDR3 is 15 amino acids long. V lost 0 bases and J 4 bases, leaving 9 bases between the germline ends.

This chain connects TRBV11-2 to TRBJ2-5; D is ambiguous. With 0 bases removed from V and 3 bases from J, the gap between germline ends came to 5 bases. Germline CDR1 SGHAT, CDR2 FQNNGV. This CDR3 is built from 13 residues. The CDR3 DNA sequence: TGTGCCAGCAGCTTAGACGGAGAAGAGACCCAGTACTTC. As protein: CASSLDGEETQYF.

V usage is TRBV11-2 and J usage is TRBJ2-7; D might be TRBD1 (5 bases). Looked up from germline, CDR1 is SGHAT and CDR2 is FQNNGV. V was cut by 3 bases and J by 2 bases, with 20 bases left in between. This CDR3 has 17 amino acids. The CDR3 reads CASSLGLSASWPYEQYF. In DNA form, the CDR3 reads TGTGCCAGCAGCTTGGGGCTGTCTGCCTCCTGGCCCTACGAGCAGTACTTC.

The chain carries TRBV7-9 and TRBJ2-5, with D hard to call. Germline V gives CDR1 SEHNR, CDR2 FQNEAQ (reference sequence). Trimming left V 1 base short and J 3 bases short, with 12 bases between. The CDR3 is 15 residues long. The chain's CDR3 is CASSLVGEGEETQYF. DNA of the CDR3: TGTGCCAGCAGCTTAGTTGGTGAAGGAGAAGAGACCCAGTACTTC.

A single count supports this clone. V is TRBV5-1 and J is TRBJ2-3; D is ambiguous. With 0 bases removed from V and 4 bases from J, the gap between germline ends came to 9 bases. CDR1 is SGHRS, CDR2 YFSETQ, per germline. The CDR3 spans 14 residues. CDR3 loop: CASSLAEKADTQYF. DNA for the CDR3: TGCGCCAGCAGCTTGGCCGAAAAAGCAGATACGCAGTATTTT.

The V call is TRBV2, the J call TRBJ2-3; 7 positions match TRBD2. This CDR3 contains 14 residues. The ends lost 6 bases at V and 2 bases at J; junction bases unmatched: 5. Germline CDR1 SNHLY, CDR2 FYNNEI. In DNA, the CDR3 is TGTGCCAGCAGGGGCGGGAGTATCACAGATACGCAGTATTTT. It codes for CASRGGSITDTQYF.

This clone has just a few counts. The genes are TRBV7-9 and TRBJ2-7; D is unresolved. The germline V gene encodes CDR1 SEHNR and CDR2 FQNEAQ (reference sequence). There are 16 residues in the CDR3. V was cut by 1 base and J by 6 bases, with 19 bases left in between. The CDR3: CASSLVGLELGLEQYF. The DNA of the CDR3 is TGTGCCAGCAGCTTAGTTGGTTTAGAGTTAGGGCTCGAGCAGTACTTC. Supplemented by reference TRBV7-9 and TRBJ2-7, the full variable domain reads DTGVSQNPRHKITKRGQNVTFRCDPISEHNRLYWYRQTLGQGPEFLTYFQNEAQLEKSRLLSDRFSAERPKGSFSTLEIQRTEQGDSAMYLCASSLVGLELGLEQYFGPGTRLTVT.

This rearrangement joins TRBV18 to TRBJ1-1; no firm D call. The ends were cut back, 4 bases at V and 4 bases at J, with 16 bases in the middle. The germline gives CDR1 KGHSH, CDR2 LQKENI. The CDR3 is made up of 15 amino acids. CDR3 region: CASSRAPTSGTEAFF. CDR3 DNA: TGTGCCAGCTCACGGGCCCCGACATCCGGCACTGAAGCTTTCTTT.

Details on this clone: The junction and the germline gene differ at one end; a read error may be behind it. The same CDR3 is also encoded by other DNA sequences in this sample. The V gene is TRBV29-1, the J gene TRBJ1-1; D ambiguous. There are 11 residues in the CDR3. In germline, CDR1 is SQVTM, CDR2 ANQGSEA. CDR3 residues: CSSGMNTEAFF. CDR3 nucleotides: TGCTCGAGCGGAATGAACACCGAAGCTTTCTTT.